The 13 T cell receptor beta chains listed next were all sequenced from one sample in a study of Graves' ophthalmopathy and Graves' hyperthyroidism. Transcripts of RNA were the source for amplifying TCR beta CDR3 regions. First-round RT-PCR employed HTBI primers, with a second-round multiplex PCR after it. TCRdb fed the multiplex PCR reads into MiXCR, producing one record per CDR3 protein. The table shows 40,000 to 50,000 distinct CDR3 sequences, with under 55% occurring only once. The specimen was peripheral blood. Every receptor here comes from an adult man with Graves' ophthalmopathy.

This chain connects TRBV12-3 or TRBV12-4 to TRBJ2-5; D is ambiguous. CDR3 length: 11 amino acids. The V gene lost 3 bases and the J gene lost 3 bases, with 2 bases spanning the gap. The CDR3 protein is CASSFEETQYF. The CDR3 region has the DNA TGTGCCAGCAGTTTTGAAGAGACCCAGTACTTC.

The chain joins TRBV7-9 to TRBJ2-1; 7 nucleotides align to TRBD2. The V gene end was trimmed by 4 bases and the J gene end by 4 bases; junction bases not matched to a gene: 7. CDR1 SEHNR and CDR2 FQNEAQ come from the germline V gene (reference sequence). This CDR3 contains 15 residues. The CDR3 nucleotides are TGTGCCAGCAGCTGGAGCGGGACGTCTTACAATGAGCAGTTCTTC. Protein sequence: CASSWSGTSYNEQFF.

The chain carries TRBV7-3 and TRBJ1-5; no clear D. CDR1 SGHTA and CDR2 FQGTGA come from the germline V gene. Trimming took 5 bases from V and 9 from J, leaving 11 bases between them. There are 12 residues in the CDR3. DNA of the CDR3: TGTGCCAGCAGCATAGCGGGAGGGCCCCAGCATTTT. Protein product: CASSIAGGPQHF.

This chain uses TRBV19 with TRBJ2-1; 10 bases map to TRBD2. The germline V gene has CDR1 LNHDA and CDR2 SQIVND (reference sequence). The trim removed 3 bases at V and 6 bases at J, leaving 5 bases unmatched. The CDR3 is made up of 15 amino acids. The CDR3 is CASSMVLAGVNEQFF. CDR3 nucleotides: TGTGCCAGTAGTATGGTGCTAGCGGGAGTCAATGAGCAGTTCTTC.

Sample share makes this clonotype medium-sized. The J gene is TRBJ2-1, the V gene TRBV7-6; D remains unclear. The V end was cut by 2 bases, the J end by 7 bases, with 6 bases between. The CDR3 is 12 residues long. Germline V gives CDR1 SGHVS, CDR2 FNYEAQ. The CDR3 nucleotides read TGTGCCAGCAGCTTATTAGATAATGAGCAGTTCTTC. Protein product: CASSLLDNEQFF.

The CDR3 coding sequence is TGTGCCAGCAGTGAAGAGACAGGGACCTATGGCTACACCTTC. It translates to CASSEETGTYGYTF. The chain employs TRBV2 and TRBJ1-2; 7 bases are shared with TRBD1. The junction had 3 bases not matched to a gene; V was cut back by 1 base and J by 4 bases. CDR1 and CDR2 from the germline V gene are SNHLY and FYNNEI. The CDR3 is 14 residues long.

This clonotype came up many times. V is TRBV11-2 and J is TRBJ1-1, with no clear D. With 1 base removed from V and 0 bases from J, the gap between germline ends came to 3 bases. The CDR3 runs to 13 residues. Germline V gives CDR1 SGHAT, CDR2 FQNNGV. CDR3 protein: CASSLALNTEAFF. The CDR3, as DNA: TGTGCCAGCAGCTTAGCACTGAACACTGAAGCTTTCTTT.

This clonotype appeared many times. The genes are TRBV15 and TRBJ2-3, with D perhaps TRBD1 (6 bases). V was trimmed by 5 bases and J by 6 bases, leaving 15 bases between them. Germline V gives CDR1 LNHNV, CDR2 YYDKDF (reference sequence). This CDR3 is 14 amino acids long. CDR3 sequence: CATSGGEGRDTQYF. The CDR3 DNA reads as TGTGCCACCAGCGGGGGCGAGGGACGGGATACGCAGTATTTT.

The chain joins TRBV20-1 to TRBJ2-1; TRBD2 matches 9 bases. Looked up from germline, CDR1 is DFQATT and CDR2 is SNEGSKA (reference sequence). The junction had 3 bases not matched to a gene; V was cut back by 1 base and J by 8 bases. The CDR3 consists of 13 residues. The CDR3: CSARGSGSYEQFF. The CDR3, as DNA: TGCAGTGCTAGAGGTAGCGGGAGCTATGAGCAGTTCTTC.

This clonotype was observed a single time. This chain joins TRBV5-1 and TRBJ1-2; no firm D call. The CDR3 totals 12 residues. The germline CDR1 and CDR2 sequences are SGHRS and YFSETQ. V lost 3 bases and J 4 bases, leaving 7 bases between the germline ends. CDR3 coding DNA: TGCGCCAGCAGCTACCGGGCCTATGGCTACACCTTC. Translating it yields CASSYRAYGYTF.

V is TRBV15 and J is TRBJ2-1; 8 bases are a match to TRBD2. CDR3 length: 16 amino acids. Germline V gene data show CDR1 as LNHNV and CDR2 as YYDKDF (reference sequence). V lost 3 bases to trimming and J lost 0 bases; unmatched junction nucleotides: 4. This CDR3 reads CATSSSGTSSYNEQFF. Written as DNA, the CDR3 is TGTGCCACCAGCAGTTCCGGGACTAGCTCCTACAATGAGCAGTTCTTC.

In this sample, this clonotype turned up once. The chain links TRBV2 to TRBJ2-5, with TRBD1 matching 9 bases. The CDR3 spans 12 residues. CDR1 and CDR2 from the germline V gene are SNHLY and FYNNEI. V trimming: 8 bases; J trimming: 5 bases; junction bases outside the gene matches: 3. The chain's CDR3 is CASETGGETQYF. In nucleotides, the CDR3 is TGTGCCAGCGAGACAGGGGGGGAGACCCAGTACTTC.

The chain combines TRBV7-9 with TRBJ1-1, with D unclear. The V and J ends lost 7 bases and 4 bases respectively, with 31 bases between them. Germline V CDR1 and CDR2: SEHNR, FQNEAQ (reference sequence). The CDR3 runs 19 residues. This CDR3 is CASTPQFGIAGGETTEAFF. For the CDR3, the DNA is TGTGCCAGCACCCCCCAGTTTGGGATAGCGGGAGGAGAGACCACTGAAGCTTTCTTT.